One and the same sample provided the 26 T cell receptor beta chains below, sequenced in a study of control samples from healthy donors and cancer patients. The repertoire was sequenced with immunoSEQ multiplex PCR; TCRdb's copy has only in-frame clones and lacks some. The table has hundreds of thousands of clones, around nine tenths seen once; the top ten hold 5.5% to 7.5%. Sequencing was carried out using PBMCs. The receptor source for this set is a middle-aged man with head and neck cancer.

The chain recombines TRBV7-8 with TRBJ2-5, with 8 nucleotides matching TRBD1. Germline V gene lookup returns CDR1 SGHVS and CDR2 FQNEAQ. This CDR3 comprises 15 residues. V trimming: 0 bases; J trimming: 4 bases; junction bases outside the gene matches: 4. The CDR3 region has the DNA TGTGCCAGCAGCTTAGCTGGACAGGGCCGAGAGACCCAGTACTTC. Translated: CASSLAGQGRETQYF.

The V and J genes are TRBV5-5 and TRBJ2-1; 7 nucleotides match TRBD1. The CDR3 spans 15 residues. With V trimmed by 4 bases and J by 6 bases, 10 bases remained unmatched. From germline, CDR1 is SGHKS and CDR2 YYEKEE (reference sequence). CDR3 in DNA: TGTGCCAGCAGCCTCCCACAGGGGAGCCTCAATGAGCAGTTCTTC. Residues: CASSLPQGSLNEQFF. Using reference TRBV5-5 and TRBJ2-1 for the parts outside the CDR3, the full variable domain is DAGVTQSPTHLIKTRGQQVTLRCSPISGHKSVSWYQQVLGQGPQFIFQYYEKEERGRGNFPDRFSARQFPNYSSELNVNALLLGDSALYLCASSLPQGSLNEQFFGPGTRLTVL.

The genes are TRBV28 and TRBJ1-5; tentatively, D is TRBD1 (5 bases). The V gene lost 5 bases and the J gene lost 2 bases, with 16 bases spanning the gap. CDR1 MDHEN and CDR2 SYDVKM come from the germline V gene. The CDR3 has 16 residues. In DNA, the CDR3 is TGTGCCAGCAGTCTACCTGTAGGGGTTCGCAATCAGCCCCAGCATTTT. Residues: CASSLPVGVRNQPQHF.

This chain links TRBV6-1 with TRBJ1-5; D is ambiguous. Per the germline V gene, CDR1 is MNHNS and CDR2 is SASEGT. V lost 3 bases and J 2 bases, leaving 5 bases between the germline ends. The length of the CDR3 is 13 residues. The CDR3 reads CASSDVGNQPQHF. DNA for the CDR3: TGTGCCAGCAGTGACGTGGGCAATCAGCCCCAGCATTTT.

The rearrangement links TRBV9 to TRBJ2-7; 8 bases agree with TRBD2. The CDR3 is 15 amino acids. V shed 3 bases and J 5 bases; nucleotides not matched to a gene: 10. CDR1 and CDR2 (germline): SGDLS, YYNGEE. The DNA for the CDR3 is TGTGCCAGCAGCGGCAGCGGGGGAACACTAGACGAGCAGTACTTC. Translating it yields CASSGSGGTLDEQYF.

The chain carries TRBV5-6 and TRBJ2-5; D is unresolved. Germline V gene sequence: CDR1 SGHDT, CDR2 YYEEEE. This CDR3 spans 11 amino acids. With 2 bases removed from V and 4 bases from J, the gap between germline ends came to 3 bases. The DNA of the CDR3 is TGTGCCAGCAGCTTCAGAGAGACCCAGTACTTC. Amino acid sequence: CASSFRETQYF.

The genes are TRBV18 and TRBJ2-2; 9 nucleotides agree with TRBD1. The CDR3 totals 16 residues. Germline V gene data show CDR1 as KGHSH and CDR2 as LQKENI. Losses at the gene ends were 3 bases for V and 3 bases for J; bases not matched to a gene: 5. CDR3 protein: CASSPEQGAYTGELFF. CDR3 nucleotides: TGTGCCAGCTCACCCGAACAGGGGGCTTACACCGGGGAGCTGTTTTTT.

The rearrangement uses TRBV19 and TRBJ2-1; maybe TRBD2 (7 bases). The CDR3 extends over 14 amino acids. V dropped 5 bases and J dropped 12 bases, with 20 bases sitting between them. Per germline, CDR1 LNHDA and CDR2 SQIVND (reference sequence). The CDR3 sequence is CASSPPGGVKGQFF. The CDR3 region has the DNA TGTGCCAGTAGTCCCCCGGGGGGCGTCAAGGGGCAGTTCTTC.

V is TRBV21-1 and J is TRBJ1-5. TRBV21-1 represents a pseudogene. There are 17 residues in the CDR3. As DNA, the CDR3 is TGTGCCAGCAGCCCATGTGTCCGGCGAAATAGCAATCAGCCCCAGCATTTT. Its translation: CASSPCVRRNSNQPQHF.

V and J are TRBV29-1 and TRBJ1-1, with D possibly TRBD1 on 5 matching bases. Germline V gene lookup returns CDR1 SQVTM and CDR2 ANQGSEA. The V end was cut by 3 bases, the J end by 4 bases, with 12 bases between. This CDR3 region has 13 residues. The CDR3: CSVDSQGGTEAFF. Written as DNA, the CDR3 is TGCAGCGTTGATTCTCAGGGAGGCACTGAAGCTTTCTTT.

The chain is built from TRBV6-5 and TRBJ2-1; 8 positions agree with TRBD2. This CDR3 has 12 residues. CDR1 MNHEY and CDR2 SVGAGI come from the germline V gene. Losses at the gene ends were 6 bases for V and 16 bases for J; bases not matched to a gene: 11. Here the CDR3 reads CASSLVAGRPFF. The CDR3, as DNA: TGTGCCAGCAGCCTAGTAGCGGGACGCCCATTCTTC.

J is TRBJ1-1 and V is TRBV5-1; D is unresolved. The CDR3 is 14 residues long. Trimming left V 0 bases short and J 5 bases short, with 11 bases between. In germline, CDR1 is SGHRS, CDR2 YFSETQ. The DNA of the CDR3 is TGCGCCAGCAGCTTGGAACCGGGATGGACTGAAGCTTTCTTT. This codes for CASSLEPGWTEAFF.

Here the CDR3 DNA reads TGTGCCAGCAGCTCTACAGGGTATAAGGATCAGCCCCAGCATTTT. Its protein is CASSSTGYKDQPQHF. The rearrangement uses TRBV5-5 and TRBJ1-5; TRBD1 is a possible D gene (6 bases). CDR1 is SGHKS and CDR2 is YYEKEE in the germline V gene (reference sequence). Trimming pared 3 bases from V and 5 bases from J, leaving 15 bases between. This CDR3 contains 15 residues.

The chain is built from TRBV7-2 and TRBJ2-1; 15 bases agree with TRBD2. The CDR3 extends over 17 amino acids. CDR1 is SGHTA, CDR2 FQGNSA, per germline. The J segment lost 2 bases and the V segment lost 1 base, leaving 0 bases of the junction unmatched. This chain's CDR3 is CASSLGTSGGAYNEQFF. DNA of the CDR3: TGTGCCAGCAGCTTAGGGACTAGCGGGGGGGCCTACAATGAGCAGTTCTTC.

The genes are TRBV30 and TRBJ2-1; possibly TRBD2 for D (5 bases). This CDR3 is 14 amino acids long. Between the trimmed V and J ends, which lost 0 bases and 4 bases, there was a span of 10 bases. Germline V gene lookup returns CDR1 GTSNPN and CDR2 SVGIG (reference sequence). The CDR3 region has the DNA TGTGCCTGGAGTGTACTAGAAGTTTACAATGAGCAGTTCTTC. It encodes CAWSVLEVYNEQFF.

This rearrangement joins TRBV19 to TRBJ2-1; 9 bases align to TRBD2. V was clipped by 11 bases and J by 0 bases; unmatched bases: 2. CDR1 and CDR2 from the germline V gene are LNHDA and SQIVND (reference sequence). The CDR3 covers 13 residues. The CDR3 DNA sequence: TGTGCCGTAGCGGGGGTCTCCTACAATGAGCAGTTCTTC. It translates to CAVAGVSYNEQFF.

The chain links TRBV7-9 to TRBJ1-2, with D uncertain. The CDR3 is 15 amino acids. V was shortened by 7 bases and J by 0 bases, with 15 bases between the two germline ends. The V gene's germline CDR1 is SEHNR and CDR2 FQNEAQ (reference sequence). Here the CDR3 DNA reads TGTGCCAGCAACCCCGCAGTCCTTCCTAACTATGGCTACACCTTC. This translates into CASNPAVLPNYGYTF. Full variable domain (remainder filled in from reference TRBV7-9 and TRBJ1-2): DTGVSQNPRHKITKRGQNVTFRCDPISEHNRLYWYRQTLGQGPEFLTYFQNEAQLEKSRLLSDRFSAERPKGSFSTLEIQRTEQGDSAMYLCASNPAVLPNYGYTFGSGTRLTVV.

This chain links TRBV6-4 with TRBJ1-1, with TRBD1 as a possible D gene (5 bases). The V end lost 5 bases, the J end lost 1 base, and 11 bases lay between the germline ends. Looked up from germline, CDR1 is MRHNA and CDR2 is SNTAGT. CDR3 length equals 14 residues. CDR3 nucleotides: TGTGCCAGCAGTTCCGGGGGAACGAACACTGAAGCTTTCTTT. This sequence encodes CASSSGGTNTEAFF.

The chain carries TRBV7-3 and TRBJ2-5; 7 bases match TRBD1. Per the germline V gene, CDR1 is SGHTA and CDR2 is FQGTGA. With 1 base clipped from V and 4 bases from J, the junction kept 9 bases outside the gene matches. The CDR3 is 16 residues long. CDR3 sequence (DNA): TGTGCCAGCAGCTTAAAGGGTTTAGGGGGCGGAGAGACCCAGTACTTC. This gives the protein CASSLKGLGGGETQYF.

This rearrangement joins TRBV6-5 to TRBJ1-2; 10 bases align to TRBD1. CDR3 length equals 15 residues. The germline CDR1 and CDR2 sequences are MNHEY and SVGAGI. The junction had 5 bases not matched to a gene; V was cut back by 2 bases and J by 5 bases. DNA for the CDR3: TGTGCCAGCAGTTACCGTGGACAGGGGGGATATGGCTACACCTTC. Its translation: CASSYRGQGGYGYTF.

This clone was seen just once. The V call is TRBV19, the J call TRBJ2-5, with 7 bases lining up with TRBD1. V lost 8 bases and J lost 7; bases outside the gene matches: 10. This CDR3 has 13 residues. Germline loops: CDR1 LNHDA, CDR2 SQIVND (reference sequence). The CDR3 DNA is TGTGCCAGTCGCCCCGACAGGGCCGGGACCCAGTACTTC. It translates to CASRPDRAGTQYF.

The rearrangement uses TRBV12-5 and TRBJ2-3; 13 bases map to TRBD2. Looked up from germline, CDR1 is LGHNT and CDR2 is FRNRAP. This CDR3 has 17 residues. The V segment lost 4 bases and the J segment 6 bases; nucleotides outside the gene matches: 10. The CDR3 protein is CASGSALLAGGADTQYF. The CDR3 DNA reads TGTGCTAGTGGTTCCGCATTACTAGCGGGGGGGGCGGATACGCAGTATTTT.

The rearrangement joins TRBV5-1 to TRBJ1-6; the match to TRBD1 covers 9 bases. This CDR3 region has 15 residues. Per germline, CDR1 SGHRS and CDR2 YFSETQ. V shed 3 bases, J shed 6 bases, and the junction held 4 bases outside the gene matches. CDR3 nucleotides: TGCGCCAGCAGCTCTAAGGGACAGGGTAATTCACCCCTCCACTTT. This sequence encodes CASSSKGQGNSPLHF.

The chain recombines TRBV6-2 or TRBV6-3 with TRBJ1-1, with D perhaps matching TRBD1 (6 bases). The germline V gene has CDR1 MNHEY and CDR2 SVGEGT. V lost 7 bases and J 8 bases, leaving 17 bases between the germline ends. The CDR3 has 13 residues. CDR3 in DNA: TGTGCCAGCATCCCACAGGGAAGGTTGGAAGCTTTCTTT. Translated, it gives CASIPQGRLEAFF.

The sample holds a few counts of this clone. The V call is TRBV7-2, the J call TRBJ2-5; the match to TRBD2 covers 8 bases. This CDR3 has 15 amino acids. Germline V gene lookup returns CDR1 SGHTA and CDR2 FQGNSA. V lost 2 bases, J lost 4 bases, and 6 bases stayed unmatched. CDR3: CASSLIRLAGETQYF. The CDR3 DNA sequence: TGTGCCAGCAGCTTAATAAGGCTAGCGGGAGAGACCCAGTACTTC.

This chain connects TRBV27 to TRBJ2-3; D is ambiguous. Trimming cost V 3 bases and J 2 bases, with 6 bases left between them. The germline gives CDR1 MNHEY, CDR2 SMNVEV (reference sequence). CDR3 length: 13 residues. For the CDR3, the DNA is TGTGCCAGCAGTTTTGCGACCACAGATACGCAGTATTTT. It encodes CASSFATTDTQYF.